Below, 18 T cell receptor beta chains from the same sample are listed, as sequenced in a study of tumor-infiltrating lymphocytes in primary liver carcinoma. Germline DNA was also extracted, while the blood RNA originated from unsorted whole blood. cDNA specific to TCR beta was made from 450 to 500 ng of total RNA, with a constant-region primer employed for priming. Nested multiplex PCR, run for three rounds with slightly modified ARM-PCR, yielded TCR beta libraries. TRBV1-TRBV30 forward primers paired with a C-beta reverse primer were used in the first two PCR rounds, which ran approximately 10 cycles each. TCRdb reanalysed the multiplex PCR reads using MiXCR and keeps one entry per CDR3 protein. The repertoire holds 300,000 to 350,000 distinct CDR3 sequences, with less than 70% as singletons. Sequences were obtained from peripheral blood. The source is a man aged 40-49 years with primary liver carcinoma and hepatitis B virus infection.

This clonotype was detected many times. J is TRBJ1-5 and V is TRBV12-3 or TRBV12-4, with TRBD1 matching over 8 bases. V was pared by 1 base and J by 2 bases, with 10 bases of the junction left unmatched. The CDR3 contains 18 residues. CDR3 amino acids: CASSLGSGTGGRNQPQHF. The CDR3 nucleotides read TGTGCCAGCAGTTTAGGTTCAGGGACAGGAGGGCGCAATCAGCCCCAGCATTTT.

The V call is TRBV19, the J call TRBJ1-5; D is uncertain. Germline V gene lookup returns CDR1 LNHDA and CDR2 SQIVND (reference sequence). The CDR3 consists of 15 residues. V was trimmed by 7 bases and J by 1 base, leaving 14 bases between them. The CDR3 is CASIVSTGSNQPQHF. As DNA, the CDR3 is TGTGCCAGTATCGTCTCCACCGGGAGCAATCAGCCCCAGCATTTT.

Points on this clonotype: Since a much larger clone is just one base distant, this may be a read error. V is TRBV10-3 and J is TRBJ2-7, with 9 nucleotides matching TRBD2. The CDR3 is 15 amino acids. Germline V gene lookup returns CDR1 ENHRY and CDR2 SYGVKD. With V trimmed by 10 bases and J by 2 bases, 12 bases remained unmatched. CDR3 residues: CASSTGASGTYEQYF. Written as DNA, the CDR3 is TGTGCCAGCAGCACTGGGGCTAGCGGGACCTACGAGCAGTACTTC.

The CDR3 region is CASSPPGGGNTEAFF. The CDR3 DNA reads as TGTGCCAGCAGCCCTCCAGGCGGAGGAAACACTGAAGCTTTCTTT. The chain recombines TRBV11-2 with TRBJ1-1, with D unresolved. In germline, CDR1 is SGHAT, CDR2 FQNNGV. Between the trimmed V and J ends, which lost 5 bases and 2 bases, there was a span of 15 bases. The CDR3 totals 15 residues.

As to this clonotype: One base away lies a much larger clone, so this may be a sequencing read error. This chain links TRBV12-3 or TRBV12-4 with TRBJ2-1; D ambiguous. This CDR3 is 11 amino acids long. The V gene lost 0 bases and the J gene lost 12 bases, with 6 bases spanning the gap. CDR3 DNA: TGTGCCAGCAGTTTAGCCTATGGGCAGTTCTTC. This sequence encodes CASSLAYGQFF.

V gene TRBV10-3 combines with J gene TRBJ2-7, with 8 bases aligning to TRBD1. The CDR3 covers 14 residues. Germline loops: CDR1 ENHRY, CDR2 SYGVKD. V lost 6 bases, J lost 6 bases, and 10 bases stayed unmatched. The CDR3 DNA follows: TGTGCCATCAGCCGCTTGGACAGGGTGGGCGAGCAGTACTTC. Amino acids: CAISRLDRVGEQYF.

Remarks on this clonotype: A read error may be the cause here, since a much bigger clone is one base away. The chain has TRBV6-1 and TRBJ2-7; a weak D match, TRBD2 (5 bases). There are 16 residues in the CDR3. Germline V lookup: CDR1 MNHNS, CDR2 SASEGT. In DNA, the CDR3 is TGTGCCAGCAGTAAAGCCGAGCTAGTGCTAACGGGAGAGCAGTACTTC. It encodes CASSKAELVLTGEQYF.

This clonotype was seen a single time. An end of the junction differs from the germline gene, which may be a read error. The rearrangement joins TRBV6-5 to TRBJ2-7, with D perhaps TRBD2 (6 bases). The CDR3 covers 14 residues. Germline CDR1 MNHEY, CDR2 SVGAGI. CDR3 nucleotide sequence: TGTGCCAGCAGTTACACCGGGGCTACTCGGGAGCAATACTTC. Encoded protein: CASSYTGATREQYF.

Comments on this clonotype: The junction departs from the called germline gene at one end, perhaps through a read error. The CDR3 DNA reads as TGTGCCAGCAGTCCACTAACGGGAGACTACGTGCAGTACTTC. It yields the protein CASSPLTGDYVQYF. The chain recombines TRBV28 with TRBJ2-7; D perhaps matches TRBD2 (6 bases). Germline V lookup: CDR1 MDHEN, CDR2 SYDVKM. This CDR3 comprises 14 residues.

A note on this clonotype: Sequence at one end of the junction differs from germline and may be a read error. The chain uses TRBV7-9 and TRBJ2-2; D is possibly TRBD1 (6 bases). This CDR3 comprises 13 residues. Germline V gene sequence: CDR1 SEHNR, CDR2 FQNEAQ (reference sequence). The CDR3 spells CDSSPTGPGELFF. DNA for the CDR3: TGTGACAGCAGCCCTACAGGGCCCGGGGAGCTGTTTTTT.

As concerns this clonotype: Just one base apart from a much larger clone, this may be a read error. The chain combines TRBV28 with TRBJ2-1; no clear D gene. The germline V gene has CDR1 MDHEN and CDR2 SYDVKM. This CDR3 region has 13 residues. The CDR3 nucleotides read TGTGCCAGCAGTTCCGGAGCCTTCAATGAGCAGTCCTTC. Protein: CASSSGAFNEQSF.

Remarks on this clonotype: This is likely a read error, given that the CDR3 carries no conserved phenylalanine or tryptophan at its end. V gene TRBV11-2 combines with J gene TRBJ2-3; D perhaps matches TRBD2 (5 bases). V was pared by 1 base and J by 2 bases, with 19 bases between. Germline V CDR1 and CDR2: SGHAT, FQNNGV. The length of the CDR3 is 18 residues. Written as DNA, the CDR3 is TGTGCCAGCAGCTTAGGCCCAATGGTCGCGGGCTTCACAGATACGCAGTATTCG. This sequence encodes CASSLGPMVAGFTDTQYS.

The V call is TRBV28, the J call TRBJ2-7, with 10 nucleotides matching TRBD1. CDR3 length: 14 residues. Germline assignment: CDR1 MDHEN and CDR2 SYDVKM. The J segment lost 5 bases and the V segment lost 5 bases, leaving 6 bases of the junction unmatched. CDR3 region: CASSPTGGLDEQYF. The CDR3 DNA is TGTGCCAGCAGTCCGACAGGGGGCCTGGACGAGCAGTACTTC. The full variable domain, in which reference TRBV28 and TRBJ2-7 provide the parts outside the CDR3, is DVKVTQSSRYLVKRTGEKVFLECVQDMDHENMFWYRQDPGLGLRLIYFSYDVKMKEKGDIPEGYSVSREKKERFSLILESASTNQTSMYLCASSPTGGLDEQYFGPGTRLTVT.

Concerning this clonotype: One end of the junction is discordant with germline, which a read error may explain. This chain connects TRBV11-2 to TRBJ2-5; D unresolved. CDR3 length: 14 residues. The germline V gene has CDR1 SGHAT and CDR2 FQNNGV. The DNA for the CDR3 is TGTACCAGCAGCTTAGTACCAGGTCGAGAGACCCAGTACTTC. It is translated as CTSSLVPGRETQYF. Full variable domain (remainder filled in from reference TRBV11-2 and TRBJ2-5): EAGVAQSPRYKIIEKRQSVAFWCNPISGHATLYWYQQILGQGPKLLIQFQNNGVVDDSQLPKDRFSAERLKGVDSTLKIQPAKLEDSAVYLCTSSLVPGRETQYFGPGTRLLVL.

The rearrangement links TRBV6-4 to TRBJ2-1; D unclear. Germline CDR1 is MRHNA and CDR2 is SNTAGT. This CDR3 is 15 amino acids long. Trimming took off 6 bases at V and 0 bases at J, with 12 bases between the two ends. In nucleotides, the CDR3 is TGTGCCAGCAGCCCATCGACCAGCTCCTACAATGAGCAGTTCTTC. As protein: CASSPSTSSYNEQFF.

The V and J genes are TRBV5-1 and TRBJ2-6, with 7 bases matching TRBD2. The germline V gene encodes CDR1 SGHRS and CDR2 YFSETQ. V lost 7 bases to trimming and J lost 8 bases; unmatched junction nucleotides: 15. The CDR3 has 16 amino acids. CDR3 nucleotides: TGCGCCAGCTGCCGCGTAGCATCCGGGGGGACCAACGTCCTGACTTTC. This sequence encodes CASCRVASGGTNVLTF.

As concerns this clonotype: This may arise from a read error, as a much more abundant clone is one base away. The V call is TRBV29-1, the J call TRBJ2-1; the match to TRBD2 covers 12 bases. The CDR3 is made up of 14 amino acids. The germline V gene has CDR1 SQVTM and CDR2 ANQGSEA. The CDR3 region is CSVGTSGEFNGQFF. In DNA form, the CDR3 reads TGCAGCGTTGGGACTAGCGGGGAATTCAATGGGCAGTTCTTC.

Regarding this clonotype: The junction departs from germline at one end; a sequencing error may be responsible. The J gene is TRBJ2-1, the V gene TRBV11-2; D unresolved. This CDR3 spans 13 amino acids. The germline CDR1 and CDR2 sequences are SGHAT and FQNNGV. CDR3 coding DNA: TGCGCCAGCAGCTTAGCCTTTTACAATGAGCAGTTCTTC. Translation gives CASSLAFYNEQFF.